The 11 T cell receptor beta chains below come from one sample, sequenced in a study of blood T cell repertoires in COVID-19. Profiled with immunoSEQ multiplex PCR; TCRdb holds only in-frame clones, not every one. The data show over 20,000 clones, 83% seen once. Source material: peripheral blood. The receptors originated from a man in his 70s with acute or convalescent COVID-19.

This clone appeared a single time. The V and J genes are TRBV27 and TRBJ2-7; 9 nucleotides align to TRBD1. This CDR3 spans 14 amino acids. Germline trimming cut 6 bases from V and 2 bases from J; bases unmatched to any gene: 5. Germline V gene lookup returns CDR1 MNHEY and CDR2 SMNVEV (reference sequence). Here the CDR3 reads CASRPQGAAYEQYF. The CDR3 nucleotides read TGTGCCAGCAGGCCACAGGGGGCGGCCTACGAGCAGTACTTC.

J is TRBJ1-2 and V is TRBV3-1 (or the pseudogene TRBV3-2); tentative D call: TRBD1 (5 bases). The V end was cut by 4 bases, the J end by 8 bases, with 14 bases between. CDR1 is LGHDT and CDR2 is YNNKEL in the germline V gene (reference sequence). The CDR3 runs to 13 residues. The CDR3 DNA is TGTGCCAGCAGCCCTACCAGGGTACGCGGCTACACCTTC. As protein: CASSPTRVRGYTF.

The DNA for the CDR3 is TGTGCCAGCAGCTTAATGAGCGGTGGCTCTGAAGCTTTCTTT. Its translation: CASSLMSGGSEAFF. This rearrangement joins TRBV7-3 to TRBJ1-1; D not certain. Trimming left V 1 base short and J 6 bases short, with 12 bases between. Germline CDR1 and CDR2: SGHTA and FQGTGA. CDR3 length: 14 amino acids.

This sequence joins TRBV28 and TRBJ2-7; 9 bases fit TRBD1. V dropped 2 bases and J dropped 5; count of bases not matched to a gene: 4. CDR3 length: 14 amino acids. Germline V lookup: CDR1 MDHEN, CDR2 SYDVKM. The CDR3 loop reads CASSLRGQGHEQYF. CDR3 nucleotide sequence: TGTGCCAGCAGTTTACGGGGACAGGGCCACGAGCAGTACTTC.

The CDR3 reads CASSLTGRPYNEQFF. In DNA, the CDR3 is TGTGCCAGCAGCCTCACAGGGCGCCCCTACAATGAGCAGTTCTTC. The rearrangement links TRBV5-6 to TRBJ2-1; D might be TRBD1 (6 bases). This CDR3 spans 15 amino acids. V shed 4 bases and J shed 2 bases, with 13 bases lying between them. CDR1 and CDR2 (germline): SGHDT, YYEEEE.

J is TRBJ2-7 and V is TRBV30; 7 positions match TRBD1. From germline, CDR1 is GTSNPN and CDR2 SVGIG (reference sequence). The CDR3 has 13 amino acids. V was clipped by 8 bases and J by 0 bases; unmatched bases: 7. The CDR3 is CARGTDSSYEQYF. The CDR3 nucleotides read TGTGCCCGAGGGACAGATAGCTCCTACGAGCAGTACTTC.

CDR3 coding DNA: TGTGCCAGCAGCGGGACACCGAACACTGAAGCTTTCTTT. It encodes CASSGTPNTEAFF. The chain recombines TRBV9 with TRBJ1-1; the D gene is possibly TRBD1 (5 bases). Per germline, CDR1 SGDLS and CDR2 YYNGEE. The CDR3 consists of 13 residues. V was trimmed by 3 bases and J by 1 base, leaving 7 bases between them.

The chain recombines TRBV4-3 with TRBJ1-1, with TRBD1 as a possible D gene (5 bases). Germline CDR1 LGHNA, CDR2 YSLEER. Deletions cut 4 bases from V and 4 bases from J, with 10 bases between. The CDR3 loop spans 13 amino acids. Here the CDR3 DNA reads TGCGCCAGCAGCCGTACGGGGGGCACTGAAGCTTTCTTT. Translation gives CASSRTGGTEAFF.

The chain recombines TRBV30 with TRBJ1-5; 9 nucleotides match TRBD1. Looked up from germline, CDR1 is GTSNPN and CDR2 is SVGIG (reference sequence). CDR3 length: 13 amino acids. V shed 1 base, J shed 7 bases, and the junction held 2 bases outside the gene matches. The CDR3 DNA sequence: TGTGCCTGGAGTGGGGACAGGGCCCAGCCCCAGCATTTT. Its translation is CAWSGDRAQPQHF. The whole variable domain, remainder taken from reference TRBV30 and TRBJ1-5, is SQTIHQWPATLVQPVGSPLSLECTVEGTSNPNLYWYRQAAGRGLQLLFYSVGIGQISSEVPQNLSASRPQDRQFILSSKKLLLSDSGFYLCAWSGDRAQPQHFGDGTRLSIL.

CDR3 nucleotides: TGTGCCAGCTCACCAAGCGCGCGGGGTCAAGAAGCTTTCTTT. It encodes CASSPSARGQEAFF. This rearrangement joins TRBV18 to TRBJ1-1, with D uncertain. CDR1 KGHSH and CDR2 LQKENI come from the germline V gene. The CDR3 covers 14 residues. V was shortened by 2 bases and J by 8 bases, with 15 bases between the two germline ends.

The V and J genes are TRBV18 and TRBJ2-1; TRBD2 matches 10 bases. The CDR3 is made up of 15 amino acids. V dropped 1 base and J dropped 13; count of bases not matched to a gene: 10. The V gene's germline CDR1 is KGHSH and CDR2 LQKENI. The CDR3 loop is CASSPRSGGSEGQFF. The DNA of the CDR3 is TGTGCCAGCTCACCACGTAGCGGGGGGTCCGAAGGACAGTTCTTC. The full variable domain, with the rest looked up from reference TRBV18 and TRBJ2-1, is NAGVMQNPRHLVRRRGQEARLRCSPMKGHSHVYWYRQLPEEGLKFMVYLQKENIIDESGMPKERFSAEFPKEGPSILRIQQVVRGDSAAYFCASSPRSGGSEGQFFGPGTRLTVL.